Listed here are 16 T cell receptor beta chains from one sample, sequenced in a study of response to subunit inactivated influenza vaccine. MiXCR, run by TCRdb on the RT-PCR reads, gives a single entry per CDR3 protein. The sample contains about 650,000 distinct CDR3 sequences, 12% to 15% of which appear only once. This specimen consisted of PBMCs from blood, obtained 14 to 15 days before vaccination. The receptors originated from a man over 45 who received an inactivated influenza vaccine.

This clonotype was observed a handful of times. The rearrangement joins TRBV11-1 to TRBJ2-7; 11 nucleotides line up with TRBD2. CDR1 and CDR2 from the germline V gene are SGHAT and FQDESV (reference sequence). Trimming removed 2 bases from V and 2 bases from J; junction bases left unmatched: 5. The CDR3 sequence is 16 residues long. The CDR3 DNA sequence: TGTGCCAGCAGCTTACGATATAGCGGGGGGGCCTACGAGCAGTACTTC. This codes for CASSLRYSGGAYEQYF.

This clonotype has only one observation. CDR3 bases: TGTGCCATCAGTGAGGGGACAGGGAGTACCGATACGCAGTATTTT. Its translation: CAISEGTGSTDTQYF. The chain carries TRBV10-3 and TRBJ2-3; 9 bases agree with TRBD1. The CDR3 consists of 15 residues. With V trimmed by 2 bases and J by 6 bases, 6 bases remained unmatched. Germline assignment: CDR1 ENHRY and CDR2 SYGVKD.

This clonotype was detected a few times. The J gene is TRBJ2-1, the V gene TRBV29-1, with a tentative D call TRBD2 (5 bases). The CDR3 runs 13 residues. Germline V gene sequence: CDR1 SQVTM, CDR2 ANQGSEA. V lost 3 bases and J 5 bases, leaving 11 bases between the germline ends. The CDR3 DNA is TGCAGCGTTGAGAGGCTAGCTCACAATGAGCAGTTCTTC. It specifies CSVERLAHNEQFF.

This clonotype was observed a handful of times. This chain links TRBV20-1 with TRBJ1-3, with a weak D call TRBD1 (6 bases). The germline V and J ends were trimmed by 1 base and 10 bases, with 20 bases remaining between them. The CDR3 length is 15 residues. The germline CDR1 and CDR2 sequences are DFQATT and SNEGSKA (reference sequence). The CDR3 loop reads CSARAPGARGYTIYF. CDR3 DNA sequence: TGCAGTGCTAGAGCCCCAGGGGCACGGGGATATACCATATATTTT.

At least ten counts were recorded for this clonotype. The chain joins TRBV28 to TRBJ2-1; 14 nucleotides align to TRBD2. This CDR3 has 19 residues. The V gene end was trimmed by 2 bases and the J gene end by 7 bases; junction bases not matched to a gene: 13. CDR1 and CDR2 (germline): MDHEN, SYDVKM. The CDR3 coding sequence is TGTGCCAGCAGTTTACCTACCCGACTAGCGGGAGGGCCTCGGAATGAGCAGTTCTTC. Translating it yields CASSLPTRLAGGPRNEQFF.

CDR3 in DNA: TGTGCCAGCAACGCACAGGGGGGACTAGTCTCCTACGAGCAGTACTTC. The encoded protein is CASNAQGGLVSYEQYF. V usage is TRBV28 and J usage is TRBJ2-7; the D call may be TRBD1 or TRBD2 (8 bases each). Per germline, CDR1 MDHEN and CDR2 SYDVKM. The V and J ends lost 7 bases and 0 bases respectively, with 19 bases between them. The CDR3 is 16 amino acids.

The chain has TRBV7-2 and TRBJ2-7; D possibly corresponds to TRBD1 (5 bases). This CDR3 is built from 15 residues. V dropped 0 bases and J dropped 1 base, with 10 bases sitting between them. Germline V gene data show CDR1 as SGHTA and CDR2 as FQGNSA. CDR3 nucleotides: TGTGCCAGCAGCTTAGCGCTAGGGGTTTCCTACGAGCAGTACTTC. Translation: CASSLALGVSYEQYF. The variable domain in full, with the rest retrieved from reference TRBV7-2 and TRBJ2-7, is GAGVSQSPSNKVTEKGKDVELRCDPISGHTALYWYRQSLGQGLEFLIYFQGNSAPDKSGLPSDRFSAERTGGSVSTLTIQRTQQEDSAVYLCASSLALGVSYEQYFGPGTRLTVT.

The J gene is TRBJ2-7, the V gene TRBV6-7; 7 nucleotides line up with TRBD1. TRBV6-7 is filed as an ORF, its function uncertain. With V trimmed by 2 bases and J by 6 bases, 7 bases remained unmatched. The CDR3 runs 14 residues. CDR3 sequence (DNA): TGTGCCAGCAGTTACCGTACAGGGGTGAGCGAGCAGTACTTC. This sequence encodes CASSYRTGVSEQYF.

This clonotype was picked up a small number of times. The rearrangement joins TRBV18 to TRBJ2-2; D is uncertain. The CDR3 is 16 residues long. Trimming pared 4 bases from V and 0 bases from J, leaving 12 bases between. Germline CDR1 reads KGHSH; CDR2 reads LQKENI. The CDR3 region is CASSRTPFANTGELFF. CDR3 in DNA: TGTGCCAGCTCACGTACCCCGTTCGCGAACACCGGGGAGCTGTTTTTT.

V gene TRBV9 combines with J gene TRBJ1-6; D is undetermined. V was pared by 2 bases and J by 2 bases, with 8 bases between. The CDR3 totals 15 residues. Germline-derived CDR1 and CDR2 are SGDLS and YYNGEE. The CDR3 sequence is CASSVEATYNSPLHF. The CDR3 nucleotides read TGTGCCAGCAGCGTTGAGGCCACCTATAATTCACCCCTCCACTTT.

There are many counts of this clonotype. The chain carries TRBV29-1 and TRBJ1-4; D may be TRBD1 (5 bases). Germline lookup yields CDR1 SQVTM and CDR2 ANQGSEA. Trimming pared 6 bases from V and 7 bases from J, leaving 18 bases between. This CDR3 comprises 14 residues. CDR3 amino acids: CSVAQGWGGEKLFF. CDR3 in DNA: TGCAGCGTGGCCCAGGGTTGGGGAGGTGAAAAACTGTTTTTT.

The V and J genes are TRBV29-1 and TRBJ1-1; D ambiguous. CDR3 length: 13 residues. Germline lookup yields CDR1 SQVTM and CDR2 ANQGSEA. The ends were cut back, 2 bases at V and 0 bases at J, with 7 bases in the middle. CDR3 amino acids: CSVELQMNTEAFF. The CDR3 nucleotides are TGCAGCGTTGAACTACAAATGAACACTGAAGCTTTCTTT.

The chain links TRBV27 to TRBJ1-4, with D possibly TRBD1 on 5 matching bases. CDR3 size: 14 residues. Germline CDR1 reads MNHEY; CDR2 reads SMNVEV (reference sequence). Trimming took 7 bases from V and 7 from J, leaving 16 bases between them. The CDR3 loop reads CASTRPGGVEKLFF. For the CDR3, the DNA is TGTGCCAGCACCCGCCCGGGGGGGGTTGAAAAACTGTTTTTT. The variable domain in full, with the rest retrieved from reference TRBV27 and TRBJ1-4, is EAQVTQNPRYLITVTGKKLTVTCSQNMNHEYMSWYRQDPGLGLRQIYYSMNVEVTDKGDVPEGYKVSRKEKRNFPLILESPSPNQTSLYFCASTRPGGVEKLFFGSGTQLSVL.

V is TRBV15 and J is TRBJ1-5; D is uncertain. V lost 7 bases, J lost 2 bases, and 18 bases lay in between. Germline V gene data show CDR1 as LNHNV and CDR2 as YYDKDF (reference sequence). CDR3 length equals 16 residues. CDR3 DNA: TGTGCCACCACCAAGAGGGTAGGAATTGGCAATCAGCCCCAGCATTTT. Its translation is CATTKRVGIGNQPQHF.

This clonotype has a count of ten or more. CDR3 region: CASSSGQGPLYEQYF. CDR3 bases: TGCGCCAGCAGCTCGGGACAGGGACCACTCTACGAGCAGTACTTC. The genes are TRBV5-1 and TRBJ2-7; 9 bases agree with TRBD1. CDR1 and CDR2 (germline): SGHRS, YFSETQ. This CDR3 has 15 residues. Unmatched junction bases numbered 7, after V lost 3 bases and J lost 3 bases.

This clonotype was seen a few times. V gene TRBV5-5 combines with J gene TRBJ1-3, with D unresolved. Trimming removed 1 base at V and 0 bases at J, with 8 bases between. Germline values: CDR1 SGHKS, CDR2 YYEKEE (reference sequence). The CDR3 extends over 15 amino acids. The CDR3 loop reads CASSLTRNSGNTIYF. CDR3 nucleotides: TGTGCCAGCAGCTTGACCAGGAACTCTGGAAACACCATATATTTT.